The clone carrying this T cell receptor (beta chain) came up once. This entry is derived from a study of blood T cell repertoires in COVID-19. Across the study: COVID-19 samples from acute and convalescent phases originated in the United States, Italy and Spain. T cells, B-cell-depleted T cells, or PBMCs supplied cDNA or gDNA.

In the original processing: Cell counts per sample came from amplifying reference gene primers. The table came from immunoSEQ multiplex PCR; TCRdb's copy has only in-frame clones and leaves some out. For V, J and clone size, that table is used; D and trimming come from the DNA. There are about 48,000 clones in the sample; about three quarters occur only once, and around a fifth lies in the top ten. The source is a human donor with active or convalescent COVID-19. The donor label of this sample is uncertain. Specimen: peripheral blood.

The CDR3 nucleotides are TGTGCCAGTAGTTCCGGGACTATCTACAATGAGCAGTTCTTC. Encoded protein: CASSSGTIYNEQFF. The V call is TRBV19, the J call TRBJ2-1; 7 bases are shared with TRBD2. Germline V gives CDR1 LNHDA, CDR2 SQIVND (reference sequence). V dropped 5 bases and J dropped 3; count of bases not matched to a gene: 4. There are 14 residues in the CDR3.